This T cell receptor beta chain is drawn from a study of spatial heterogeneity in lung cancer. The sample's time point: sample taken at primary tumor resection. No cells were sorted before sequencing. The whole RNA sequenced was extracted from tumor, nontumor lung or frozen PBMC. The donors were some 70 patients with non-small cell lung cancer that was early-stage and untreated. TCRdb re-derived calls from the 5' RACE reads in MiXCR, one entry per CDR3 protein. The table shows about 44,000 distinct CDR3 sequences, with roughly 15% occurring only once. The germline gives CDR1 LGHNA, CDR2 YSLEER. The CDR3 extends over 15 amino acids. V lost 0 bases and J lost 13; bases outside the gene matches: 11. This clonotype was seen a few times.

The chain uses TRBV4-3 and TRBJ2-4; 8 bases are a match to TRBD2. The sequenced sample was PBMCs, obtained at surgery. The sequence was obtained from a male donor with early-stage non-small cell lung cancer. For the CDR3, the DNA is TGCGCCAGCAGCCAAGATATCGAAAGGGCGGGGGGCCAGTACTTC. Its protein product is CASSQDIERAGGQYF.